One and the same sample provided the 22 T cell receptor beta chains below, sequenced in a study of blood T cell repertoires in COVID-19. Profiling relied on immunoSEQ multiplex PCR, and the TCRdb table lists in-frame clones only, not all of them. The sample consists of roughly 140,000 clones, roughly 79% of them appearing once. The source material was peripheral blood. These receptors all stem from a human donor with acute or convalescent COVID-19. The donor label of this sample is uncertain.

This clone was counted ten times or more. The rearrangement uses TRBV9 and TRBJ1-4; D gene unclear. The V gene's germline CDR1 is SGDLS and CDR2 YYNGEE. This CDR3 has 14 amino acids. V lost 1 base and J 4 bases, leaving 8 bases between the germline ends. The CDR3 sequence: CASSVSAVNEKLFF. The DNA of the CDR3 is TGTGCCAGCAGCGTAAGTGCGGTTAATGAAAAACTGTTTTTT.

The chain uses TRBV27 and TRBJ1-1; D is perhaps TRBD1 (6 bases). The length of the CDR3 is 13 residues. V lost 6 bases and J lost 4, with 12 bases in between. Germline assignment: CDR1 MNHEY and CDR2 SMNVEV (reference sequence). The CDR3: CASRPTGPTEAFF. As DNA, the CDR3 is TGTGCCAGCAGACCAACAGGGCCCACTGAAGCTTTCTTT.

The sample holds one count of this clone. The chain couples TRBV4-2 to TRBJ1-5; TRBD1 is a possible D gene (5 bases). Trimming took off 0 bases at V and 5 bases at J, with 11 bases between the two ends. This CDR3 has 15 residues. Germline V gene data show CDR1 as LGHNA and CDR2 as YNFKEQ. CDR3 coding DNA: TGTGCCAGCAGCCAAGAGGAGGGGAGCTATCAGCCCCAGCATTTT. Residues: CASSQEEGSYQPQHF.

This chain joins TRBV7-6 and TRBJ2-7; 7 bases map to TRBD2. With V trimmed by 3 bases and J by 2 bases, 10 bases remained unmatched. Germline V lookup: CDR1 SGHVS, CDR2 FNYEAQ. This CDR3 has 16 residues. CDR3 region: CASSFDLLAGAYEQYF. For the CDR3, the DNA is TGTGCCAGCAGCTTTGACTTGTTAGCGGGCGCCTACGAGCAGTACTTC.

The chain joins TRBV7-9 to TRBJ1-2, with D maybe TRBD1 (5 bases). CDR1 and CDR2 (germline): SEHNR, FQNEAQ (reference sequence). The length of the CDR3 is 11 residues. The V end was cut by 1 base, the J end by 10 bases, with 7 bases between. CDR3 DNA: TGTGCCAGCAGCTTAGGGGGGGACTACACCTTC. Its translation is CASSLGGDYTF.

The chain employs TRBV4-1 and TRBJ1-3; 7 positions agree with TRBD1. The junction had 8 bases not matched to a gene; V was cut back by 5 bases and J by 4 bases. The germline V gene has CDR1 MGHRA and CDR2 YSYEKL. The CDR3 is 15 residues long. CDR3 sequence: CASSSAGGYGNTIYF. CDR3 bases: TGCGCCAGCAGCTCCGCAGGGGGTTACGGAAACACCATATATTTT.

This clone was seen a handful of times. The V and J genes are TRBV2 and TRBJ1-4; 7 nucleotides match TRBD1. The length of the CDR3 is 15 residues. Germline CDR1 and CDR2: SNHLY and FYNNEI. The J segment lost 5 bases and the V segment lost 5 bases, leaving 8 bases of the junction unmatched. The CDR3 nucleotides are TGTGCCAGCAGTCTAAGGACAGGCCGGAATGAAAAACTGTTTTTT. Amino acids: CASSLRTGRNEKLFF.

The chain uses TRBV4-1 and TRBJ2-7, with TRBD1 as a possible D gene (5 bases). This CDR3 contains 12 residues. Germline-derived CDR1 and CDR2 are MGHRA and YSYEKL. V lost 0 bases and J lost 7, with 7 bases in between. The CDR3 nucleotides read TGCGCCAGCAGCCAAGATCGGACAGAGCAGTACTTC. Amino acid sequence: CASSQDRTEQYF.

The genes are TRBV27 and TRBJ1-1; 7 bases fit TRBD1. The CDR3 has 14 amino acids. Germline CDR1 and CDR2: MNHEY and SMNVEV (reference sequence). V lost 5 bases and J lost 3; bases outside the gene matches: 6. CDR3 residues: CASSLTGADTEAFF. The CDR3 DNA is TGTGCCAGCAGTCTAACAGGGGCGGACACTGAAGCTTTCTTT.

In its sample, this clone was seen once. V and J are TRBV6-5 and TRBJ2-2; the match to TRBD1 covers 10 bases. CDR3 length equals 15 residues. Germline CDR1 is MNHEY and CDR2 is SVGAGI. V trimming: 3 bases; J trimming: 6 bases; junction bases outside the gene matches: 4. The CDR3 spells CASSYSGTGAGELFF. The CDR3 DNA is TGTGCCAGCAGTTATTCCGGGACAGGGGCCGGGGAGCTGTTTTTT.

V usage is TRBV12-3 or TRBV12-4 and J usage is TRBJ2-7; D might be TRBD1 (5 bases). The CDR3 consists of 12 residues. V gave up 3 bases and J gave up 5 bases, with 8 bases separating them. The CDR3 DNA sequence: TGTGCCAGCAGTTTTGGCAGGGACGAGCAGTACTTC. Encoded protein: CASSFGRDEQYF.

In the case of this clone: One end of the junction does not line up with germline, which may come from a read error. The chain links TRBV29-1 to TRBJ2-1; a possible D gene is TRBD1 (6 bases). The CDR3 loop spans 13 amino acids. CDR1 is SQVTM and CDR2 is ANQGSEA in the germline V gene. In DNA, the CDR3 is TGCAGCCTTGCCGGGACACTCTACGATGAGCAGTTCTTC. This codes for CSLAGTLYDEQFF.

This rearrangement joins TRBV18 to TRBJ1-1; D possibly corresponds to TRBD1 (5 bases). V was trimmed by 3 bases and J by 1 base, leaving 9 bases between them. This CDR3 region has 14 residues. Per the germline V gene, CDR1 is KGHSH and CDR2 is LQKENI. Here the CDR3 reads CASSPAQGNTEAFF. CDR3 coding DNA: TGTGCCAGCTCACCGGCCCAGGGGAACACTGAAGCTTTCTTT.

This clone was picked up a small number of times. The J gene is TRBJ2-7, the V gene TRBV3-1 (or the pseudogene TRBV3-2); maybe TRBD1 (6 bases). Germline CDR1 reads LGHDT; CDR2 reads YNNKEL (reference sequence). This CDR3 has 15 amino acids. Trimming took 4 bases from V and 3 from J, leaving 16 bases between them. CDR3 DNA: TGTGCCAGCAGCCTCCGTTCCCAGGGGAACTACGAGCAGTACTTC. Translated: CASSLRSQGNYEQYF.

V and J are TRBV6-1 and TRBJ2-2; D is ambiguous. CDR1 and CDR2 from the germline V gene are MNHNS and SASEGT. This CDR3 has 14 amino acids. The germline V and J ends were trimmed by 2 bases and 4 bases, with 8 bases remaining between them. The CDR3, as DNA: TGTGCCAGCAGTGAATGGGCACTCACCGGGGAGCTGTTTTTT. It is translated as CASSEWALTGELFF.

The chain links TRBV27 to TRBJ1-6, with a weak D call TRBD1 (6 bases). This CDR3 is 14 amino acids long. Germline CDR1 MNHEY, CDR2 SMNVEV (reference sequence). Trimming took off 3 bases at V and 6 bases at J, with 9 bases between the two ends. CDR3 residues: CASSFARGNSPLHF. CDR3 nucleotide sequence: TGTGCCAGCAGTTTTGCCAGGGGTAATTCACCCCTCCACTTT.

This chain uses TRBV24-1 with TRBJ2-1; TRBD1 might be the D (5 bases). V lost 5 bases and J lost 0, with 13 bases in between. This CDR3 contains 16 residues. The germline CDR1 and CDR2 sequences are KGHDR and SFDVKD. The CDR3 nucleotides read TGTGCCACCAGTGGGGGAAGACAGAACTCCTACAATGAGCAGTTCTTC. Protein product: CATSGGRQNSYNEQFF.

The V gene is TRBV5-6, the J gene TRBJ2-7, with TRBD1 matching over 8 bases. The CDR3 is made up of 14 amino acids. The J segment lost 11 bases and the V segment lost 4 bases, leaving 14 bases of the junction unmatched. The germline CDR1 and CDR2 sequences are SGHDT and YYEEEE. The DNA for the CDR3 is TGTGCCAGCAGCCCGCAGGACAGGGACCCTCTCGAGTACTTC. It codes for CASSPQDRDPLEYF.

V gene TRBV5-1 combines with J gene TRBJ2-5, with 7 bases fitting TRBD1. The germline gives CDR1 SGHRS, CDR2 YFSETQ. After removal of 6 bases from V and 0 bases from J, the junction contained 11 bases not matched to a gene. The CDR3 is made up of 16 amino acids. CDR3: CASKASGTVNQETQYF. Written as DNA, the CDR3 is TGCGCCAGCAAGGCCTCCGGGACAGTAAACCAAGAGACCCAGTACTTC.

The chain is built from TRBV2 and TRBJ2-3, with TRBD2 matching over 9 bases. CDR1 is SNHLY and CDR2 is FYNNEI in the germline V gene. Germline trimming cut 8 bases from V and 6 bases from J; bases unmatched to any gene: 6. This CDR3 comprises 13 residues. CDR3 loop: CASGTSPRDTQYF. CDR3 nucleotide sequence: TGTGCCAGCGGGACTAGCCCTCGGGATACGCAGTATTTT.

The chain has TRBV6-5 and TRBJ2-1; 7 positions match TRBD2. This CDR3 contains 16 residues. V dropped 0 bases and J dropped 3; count of bases not matched to a gene: 5. The germline V gene encodes CDR1 MNHEY and CDR2 SVGAGI. The DNA of the CDR3 is TGTGCCAGCAGTTACTCGGGGGGGGAGATCTACAATGAGCAGTTCTTC. Translating it yields CASSYSGGEIYNEQFF.

The DNA of the CDR3 is TGTGCCAGCGAGAGGGCTCGGGGTCAGCCCCAGCATTTT. It specifies CASERARGQPQHF. The chain is built from TRBV6-6 and TRBJ1-5, with unresolved D. From germline, CDR1 is MNHNY and CDR2 SVGAGI (reference sequence). V lost 8 bases and J 6 bases, leaving 14 bases between the germline ends. This CDR3 spans 13 amino acids.